This TCR beta chain came from a study of regulatory T cells in long-lasting Graves disease. Study-level results: Newly diagnosed Graves' patients exceeded persistent ones in TCR diversity. Newly diagnosed disease favored TRBV20-1 and TRBJ2-1 over persistent disease.

V was clipped by 4 bases and J by 6 bases; unmatched bases: 12. This CDR3 spans 17 amino acids. Germline V lookup: CDR1 SQVTM, CDR2 ANQGSEA. Relying on iRepertoire HTBI primers and Arm-PCR of CDR3 regions, the team built TCR beta libraries. Original analysis: Spanning all samples, the identified segments comprised about 62 TRBV and over 13 TRBJ. TCRdb re-called the multiplex PCR reads through MiXCR, storing one row per CDR3 protein. These V and J calls rely on TCRdb rather than the paper's analysis. The sample includes under 400,000 distinct CDR3 sequences, 16% of them seen just once. Documented time point: newly diagnosed GD, antithyroid drugs for less than 3 months. PBMCs provided the RNA from which the TCR library was made. With regard to this clonotype: Its cognate antigen is unknown.

These data also featured in a second study, about T cells in Graves' hyperthyroidism and ophthalmopathy. That source reports: Uncontrolled infection, other autoimmune disease, pregnancy or lactation disqualified patients from enrolment.

This clonotype was sampled from a man in his forties with Graves disease. The sample here was peripheral blood mononuclear cells (PBMCs), taken at new diagnosis, from a patient treated with antithyroid drugs. The chain has TRBV29-1 and TRBJ2-2, with 12 bases aligning to TRBD2. The CDR3 DNA follows: TGCAGCGTTGGGGACATTCTAGCGGGGGGGGGGTCCGGGGAGCTGTTTTTT. This sequence encodes CSVGDILAGGGSGELFF.